Presented here are 19 T cell receptor beta chains from one specimen sequenced in a study of control samples from healthy donors and cancer patients. Libraries were prepared by immunoSEQ multiplex PCR; TCRdb keeps only in-frame clonotypes and omits some of them. The data hold some 49,000 clones, with 80% to 90% observed a single time. What was sequenced was PBMCs. The receptors were gathered from a woman aged 45-59 years with lung cancer.

The V and J genes are TRBV7-9 and TRBJ1-1; 8 nucleotides agree with TRBD1. J gave up 0 bases and V 4 bases, and 7 bases lay outside the gene matches. The CDR3 has 16 residues. Germline V gene sequence: CDR1 SEHNR, CDR2 FQNEAQ (reference sequence). CDR3 sequence reads: CASSSGDRSMNTEAFF. For the CDR3, the DNA is TGTGCCAGCAGCTCCGGGGACAGGAGCATGAACACTGAAGCTTTCTTT. Full variable domain (outside the CDR3, taken from reference TRBV7-9 and TRBJ1-1): DTGVSQNPRHKITKRGQNVTFRCDPISEHNRLYWYRQTLGQGPEFLTYFQNEAQLEKSRLLSDRFSAERPKGSFSTLEIQRTEQGDSAMYLCASSSGDRSMNTEAFFGQGTRLTVV.

The chain couples TRBV7-2 to TRBJ2-3; 7 nucleotides agree with TRBD2. The trim removed 5 bases at V and 2 bases at J, leaving 7 bases unmatched. The CDR3 totals 15 residues. Germline CDR1 reads SGHTA; CDR2 reads FQGNSA. CDR3: CASSRGGGNTDTQYF. For the CDR3, the DNA is TGTGCCAGCAGCCGTGGGGGGGGGAACACAGATACGCAGTATTTT.

The V call is TRBV5-1, the J call TRBJ1-2; the match to TRBD1 covers 7 bases. The CDR3 spans 15 residues. V was clipped by 4 bases and J by 6 bases; unmatched bases: 12. Germline lookup yields CDR1 SGHRS and CDR2 YFSETQ. The chain's CDR3 is CASSGHQGGQDGYTF. In nucleotides, the CDR3 is TGCGCCAGCAGCGGTCATCAGGGGGGCCAGGATGGCTACACCTTC.

J is TRBJ2-2 and V is TRBV18; no clear D gene. The germline V gene has CDR1 KGHSH and CDR2 LQKENI. Trimming shortened V by 10 bases and J by 8 bases, and 8 bases separated the two germline ends. There are 10 residues in the CDR3. This CDR3 is CATGPGELFF. CDR3 nucleotides: TGTGCCACCGGCCCTGGGGAGCTGTTTTTT.

V gene TRBV12-5 combines with J gene TRBJ2-7; tentative D call: TRBD2 (6 bases). CDR3 length equals 13 residues. Trimming cost V 7 bases and J 0 bases, with 10 bases left between them. Germline V gene lookup returns CDR1 LGHNT and CDR2 FRNRAP. CDR3 sequence (DNA): TGTGCTAGTGCCCGGCGGGACTCCTACGAGCAGTACTTC. This codes for CASARRDSYEQYF.

This sequence joins TRBV7-2 and TRBJ2-1; TRBD1 or TRBD2 may be the D gene (5 bases each). This CDR3 is built from 13 residues. Trimming shortened V by 0 bases and J by 8 bases, and 8 bases separated the two germline ends. CDR1 is SGHTA, CDR2 FQGNSA, per germline. The CDR3 here is CASSLAMGDEQFF. The CDR3 DNA sequence: TGTGCCAGCAGCTTAGCAATGGGGGATGAGCAGTTCTTC.

The V and J genes are TRBV19 and TRBJ2-1; D assignment may be TRBD1 or TRBD2 (6 bases each). V lost 1 base and J 1 base, leaving 8 bases between the germline ends. The germline CDR1 and CDR2 sequences are LNHDA and SQIVND (reference sequence). The CDR3 is made up of 15 amino acids. CDR3 nucleotides: TGTGCCAGTAGTATAGGAGGGGGGTCCTACAATGAGCAGTTCTTC. It yields the protein CASSIGGGSYNEQFF.

This clone has a single count. The genes are TRBV6-5 and TRBJ1-6; D remains unclear. Trimming took 6 bases from V and 11 from J, leaving 14 bases between them. CDR3 length: 13 amino acids. The V gene's germline CDR1 is MNHEY and CDR2 SVGAGI. The DNA of the CDR3 is TGTGCCAGCAGCGTAACCCGAGGAGCACCCCTCCACTTT. Protein product: CASSVTRGAPLHF.

J is TRBJ1-4 and V is TRBV4-1, with 9 bases fitting TRBD1. Looked up from germline, CDR1 is MGHRA and CDR2 is YSYEKL. J lost 4 bases, V lost 2 bases, and 5 bases had no gene match. This CDR3 has 16 residues. CDR3 in amino acids: CASSQPLTGGNEKLFF. As DNA, the CDR3 is TGCGCCAGCAGCCAACCCTTGACAGGGGGTAATGAAAAACTGTTTTTT.

This clone was detected once. The rearrangement joins TRBV10-2 to TRBJ1-6, with a possible D match to TRBD1 (5 bases). The V and J ends lost 7 bases and 10 bases respectively, with 20 bases between them. This CDR3 comprises 15 residues. CDR1 and CDR2 from the germline V gene are WSHSY and SAAADI. The CDR3, as DNA: TGCGCCAGCACTGCTGGGGGGGAGAGAGGGTCACCCCTCCACTTT. Residues: CASTAGGERGSPLHF.

V and J are TRBV9 and TRBJ2-5; perhaps TRBD1 as D (5 bases). The CDR3 length is 13 residues. V was shortened by 2 bases and J by 5 bases, with 10 bases between the two germline ends. Germline V gene sequence: CDR1 SGDLS, CDR2 YYNGEE. The CDR3 is CASSVGRAETQYF. The DNA for the CDR3 is TGTGCCAGCAGCGTGGGCAGGGCCGAGACCCAGTACTTC.

This sequence joins TRBV18 and TRBJ2-7; weak D call: TRBD2 (5 bases). With 1 base removed from V and 2 bases from J, the gap between germline ends came to 12 bases. The CDR3 has 15 amino acids. CDR1 is KGHSH and CDR2 is LQKENI in the germline V gene. The DNA of the CDR3 is TGTGCCAGCTCACCACTTAGAGGACTGACCTACGAGCAGTACTTC. This encodes CASSPLRGLTYEQYF.

The chain carries TRBV6-6 and TRBJ1-1; tentatively, D is TRBD1 (6 bases). With 2 bases removed from V and 4 bases from J, the gap between germline ends came to 11 bases. Germline V gene data show CDR1 as MNHNY and CDR2 as SVGAGI (reference sequence). CDR3 length equals 14 residues. CDR3 coding DNA: TGTGCCAGCAGTTACAAGGAGGGGGGCACTGAAGCTTTCTTT. As protein: CASSYKEGGTEAFF.

This clone appeared a few times. The chain links TRBV6-5 to TRBJ2-1; 7 positions match TRBD1. Germline CDR1 MNHEY, CDR2 SVGAGI. The CDR3 sequence is 15 residues long. The V gene end was trimmed by 5 bases and the J gene end by 8 bases; junction bases not matched to a gene: 12. In DNA form, the CDR3 reads TGTGCCAGCAGTACCGGGACAGAAAATGGGTATGAGCAGTTCTTC. Its protein product is CASSTGTENGYEQFF.

Only a few counts were recorded for this clone. V and J are TRBV24-1 and TRBJ2-5, with D hard to call. Trimming took 0 bases from V and 2 from J, leaving 6 bases between them. The CDR3 is 14 amino acids. Per germline, CDR1 KGHDR and CDR2 SFDVKD. The CDR3 DNA reads TGTGCCACCAGTGATTTGTTGCGGCAAGAGACCCAGTACTTC. It translates to CATSDLLRQETQYF.

This chain links TRBV12-3 or TRBV12-4 with TRBJ1-3; a weak D match, TRBD1 (5 bases). Between the trimmed V and J ends, which lost 6 bases and 3 bases, there was a span of 9 bases. CDR3 length equals 13 residues. In nucleotides, the CDR3 is TGTGCCAGCAGAGAGACAGTTGGAAACACCATATATTTT. Translation gives CASRETVGNTIYF.

This rearrangement joins TRBV7-3 to TRBJ2-3; TRBD2 aligns across 8 bases. The CDR3 extends over 14 amino acids. In germline, CDR1 is SGHTA, CDR2 FQGTGA. With V trimmed by 5 bases and J by 5 bases, 6 bases remained unmatched. The CDR3 nucleotides are TGTGCCAGCAGCCCGTCCCTAGCGGGAGATACGCAGTATTTT. Protein product: CASSPSLAGDTQYF.

In this sample, this clone turned up a few times. The chain is built from TRBV25-1 and TRBJ1-2; D not certain. V lost 5 bases and J lost 5, with 6 bases in between. The CDR3 is 11 residues long. Germline-derived CDR1 and CDR2 are MGHDK and SYGVNS. The CDR3 loop is CASSLLYGYTF. CDR3 nucleotide sequence: TGTGCCAGCAGTCTACTATATGGCTACACCTTC.

The CDR3 loop is CASSPGRQGYNEQFF. The CDR3 DNA is TGTGCCAGCTCACCAGGCCGACAGGGTTACAATGAGCAGTTCTTC. V usage is TRBV18 and J usage is TRBJ2-1; 7 bases are shared with TRBD1. The length of the CDR3 is 15 residues. J was trimmed by 4 bases and V by 2 bases; bases with no gene match: 5. Germline loops: CDR1 KGHSH, CDR2 LQKENI.